These T cell receptor beta chains were read from a single sample in a study of early T cells in non-severe SARS-CoV-2 infection. TCRdb re-called the 5' RACE reads through MiXCR, storing one row per CDR3 protein. Of about 47,000 distinct CDR3 sequences listed, 9.5% to 12% are singletons. Sequencing was carried out using whole blood. The receptors come from an adult who was a healthcare worker with PCR-confirmed SARS-CoV-2 infection or an uninfected control (not recorded which). The CDR3 runs from the conserved cysteine through the conserved F or W. The order of the fields is J gene, D gene, V gene, clone size, CDR3 DNA, CDR3 protein. The D gene is left open where the match is weak. Not every row has a clone size; where given, it reads once, few, many or a size class.

TRBJ2-1 . TRBV6-2/TRBV6-3 many TGTGCCAGCAGCTACTTGCTTAATGAGCAGTTCTTC CASSYLLNEQFF
TRBJ1-3 . TRBV18 few TGTGCCAGCTCCCAGGGTTATGGAAACACCATATATTTT CASSQGYGNTIYF
TRBJ2-5 . TRBV6-5 few TGTGCCAGCAGTTACTCCGTACGGGAGACCCAGTACTTC CASSYSVRETQYF
TRBJ2-7 . TRBV24-1 . TGTGCCACGGGGACGGATTCATCCTACGAGCAGTACTTC CATGTDSSYEQYF
TRBJ2-4 . TRBV27 many TGTGCCAGCAGTTCTTACAGCGCACTTCTAGCCAAAAACATTCAGTACTTC CASSSYSALLAKNIQYF
TRBJ2-7 . TRBV20-1 . TGCAGTGCTAGAGAAGGGCTAGCGTTCGAGCAGTACTTC CSAREGLAFEQYF
TRBJ2-1 TRBD2 TRBV29-1 few TGCAGCGCTCTCGCCGGGACTAACAATGAGCAGTTCTTC CSALAGTNNEQFF
TRBJ2-3 TRBD2 TRBV7-3 once TGTGCCAGCAGCTTAAATCCCCCTAGCGGGGAGGCAGATACGCAGTATTTT CASSLNPPSGEADTQYF
TRBJ1-4 TRBD1 TRBV11-2 . TGTGCCAGCAGCTTAGTGTCGGGACAGGCTAATGAAAAACTGTTTTTT CASSLVSGQANEKLFF
TRBJ1-1 TRBD1 TRBV7-9 many TGTGCCAGCAGCCACGAACAGGGGGAAGCTTTCTTT CASSHEQGEAFF
TRBJ1-2 . TRBV21-1 many TGTGCCAGCAGCAACCCACCGGGCAGGGAAGGCTATGGCTACACCTTC CASSNPPGREGYGYTF
TRBJ2-1 TRBD1 TRBV5-6 . TGTGCCAGCAGATACGGGACAGGAGGATACAATGAGCAGTTCTTC CASRYGTGGYNEQFF
TRBJ2-7 . TRBV11-2 few TGTGCCAGCAGCTTTCGGGGTGGGATTGGTTACGAGCAGTACTTC CASSFRGGIGYEQYF
TRBJ2-7 . TRBV11-2 few TGTGCCAGCAGCTTATTTTCCGGATCCTACGAGCAGTACTTC CASSLFSGSYEQYF
TRBJ2-5 . TRBV21-1 many TGTGCCAGCAGCACTCGGACAGGCCGGACCCAGTACTTC CASSTRTGRTQYF
TRBJ2-3 TRBD2 TRBV6-5 few TGTGCCAGCAGAACCACTAGCGCGGCCCGGGATACGCAGTATTTT CASRTTSAARDTQYF
TRBJ2-7 . TRBV29-1 many TGCAGCGTTGACAGTAGGGGTGAGCAGTACTTC CSVDSRGEQYF
TRBJ1-2 TRBD1 TRBV7-9 . TGTGCCAGCAGCTGGGGACAGGGGAACGGCTACACCTTC CASSWGQGNGYTF
TRBJ2-7 . TRBV7-8 many TGTGCCAGCAGCGCTTATATCTTCGAGGAGGAGCAGTACTTC CASSAYIFEEEQYF
TRBJ2-6 . TRBV7-9 many TGTGCCAGCAGCCAACAGGGTTACGGGGCCAACGTCCTGACTTTC CASSQQGYGANVLTF
TRBJ1-3 . TRBV6-5 many TGTGCCAGCAGTTACTCGAACAGGCTTGAGAACACCATATATTTT CASSYSNRLENTIYF
TRBJ1-6 . TRBV7-8 . TGTGCCAGCAAGCAGGGAACTAATAATTCACCCCTCCACTTT CASKQGTNNSPLHF
TRBJ2-1 TRBD2 TRBV13 . TGTGCCAGCAGCTCCTTTAGGGGACTAGCGGACAATGAGCAGTTCTTC CASSSFRGLADNEQFF
TRBJ2-3 . TRBV3-1 few TGTGCCAGCCCCCAAGGTTCAGCAGATACGCAGTATTTT CASPQGSADTQYF
TRBJ2-6 . TRBV3-1 many TGTGCCAGCAGCCCCGGCTCGTCTGGGGCCAACGTCCTGACTTTC CASSPGSSGANVLTF
TRBJ2-3 . TRBV20-1 . TGCAGTGCCCACGCCGGAGACGGAGATACGCAGTATTTT CSAHAGDGDTQYF
TRBJ1-6 . TRBV9 . TGTGCCAGCAGCCTCGGACCGAATTCACCCCTCCACTTT CASSLGPNSPLHF
TRBJ2-7 . TRBV28 . TGTGCCAGCAGCCAGCCAGGGGAAATCTACGAGCAGTACTTC CASSQPGEIYEQYF
TRBJ2-6 . TRBV4-2 few TGTGCCAGCAGCCCCGCCGGAAGGGGTAGTACTGGGGCCAACGTCCTGACTTTC CASSPAGRGSTGANVLTF
TRBJ2-7 TRBD2 TRBV20-1 few TGCAGTGCGGTCCCTCTAAGGAGCGGGAGGGAGCAGTACTTC CSAVPLRSGREQYF
TRBJ1-2 TRBD1 TRBV7-2 few TGTGCCAGCACCACAGGGGTTTCAGGGTATGGCTACACCTTC CASTTGVSGYGYTF
TRBJ2-1 TRBD2 TRBV20-1 many TGCAGTGCTTCCCCACCCACCGGACTAGCGGGGCACAATGAGCAGTTCTTC CSASPPTGLAGHNEQFF
TRBJ1-5 . TRBV11-2 many TGTGCCAGCAGCTTAGATCCAGGGAATCAGCCCCAGCATTTT CASSLDPGNQPQHF
TRBJ1-3 . TRBV11-3 . TGTGCCAGCAGCTTTAACTCTGGAAACACCATATATTTT CASSFNSGNTIYF
TRBJ2-4 TRBD2 TRBV19 many TGTGCCAGTAGTGCACCGGGACTAGCGACTCAAAACATTCAGTACTTC CASSAPGLATQNIQYF
TRBJ2-2 TRBD2 TRBV15 medium-sized TGTGCCACCAGCAGAGATATGGGCGGGAGTTTTGTCACCGGGGAGCTGTTTTTT CATSRDMGGSFVTGELFF
TRBJ2-4 TRBD2 TRBV20-1 few TGCAGTGCATCCCCTAGCGGGGGTTTTTTAGCCAAAAACATTCAGTACTTC CSASPSGGFLAKNIQYF
TRBJ1-1 . TRBV6-6 . TGTGCCAGCAAGTCTTCCGCAGATAACACTGAAGCTTTCTTT CASKSSADNTEAFF
TRBJ2-7 . TRBV20-1 many TGCAGTGCTAATGGTTACTCCTACGAGCAGTACTTC CSANGYSYEQYF
TRBJ2-7 . TRBV27 many TGTGCCAGCAGTTCGGGGGTTTCCTACGAGCAGTACTTC CASSSGVSYEQYF
TRBJ2-7 . TRBV29-1 few TGCAGCGTCTCCATCCTAACTATTTACGAGCAGTACTTC CSVSILTIYEQYF
TRBJ2-3 . TRBV24-1 . TGTGCCACCAGTGATTTAAGGGGGGGCGCAGATACGCAGTATTTT CATSDLRGGADTQYF
TRBJ2-2 . TRBV6-2/TRBV6-3 many TGTGCCAGCAGTTACTTTTCTGAAACCGGGGAGCTGTTTTTT CASSYFSETGELFF
TRBJ2-7 TRBD2 TRBV18 many TGTGCCAGCTCACCACCTGCGGGAGGGCCGGGCGAGCAGTACTTC CASSPPAGGPGEQYF
TRBJ2-1 TRBD2 TRBV29-1 many TGCAGCGCCGGACTAGCGGGTACCAATGAGCAGTTCTTC CSAGLAGTNEQFF
TRBJ2-1 . TRBV29-1 few TGCAGCGTTGAAGTAGATAGAGATGAGCAGTTCTTC CSVEVDRDEQFF
TRBJ1-6 . TRBV4-3 . TGCGCCAGCAGCCAAGATCCATCACAGGGAAGGAATTCACCCCTCCACTTT CASSQDPSQGRNSPLHF
TRBJ2-1 . TRBV12-3/TRBV12-4 many TGTGCCAGCAGTTTTGGACGAGACAATGAGCAGTTCTTC CASSFGRDNEQFF
TRBJ2-2 . TRBV5-1 few TGCGCCACCTCCGTGGGGCAATACCCAAACTCCGGGGAGCTGTTTTTT CATSVGQYPNSGELFF
TRBJ1-4 . TRBV7-9 many TGTGCCAGCAGCTGGGATAATGAAAAACTGTTTTTT CASSWDNEKLFF
TRBJ2-5 TRBD2 TRBV5-1 . TGCGCCAGCAGGCGGGAGCCGAGGGAGACCCAGTACTTC CASRREPRETQYF
TRBJ2-1 . TRBV6-5 many TGTGCCAGCAGCAACCGGGGCTTAACCTACAATGAGCAGTTCTTC CASSNRGLTYNEQFF
TRBJ2-3 TRBD2 TRBV4-1 many TGCGCCAGCAGCCAAGCGGGGGGGAGAAGAGAGGCAGATACGCAGTATTTT CASSQAGGRREADTQYF
TRBJ1-2 TRBD1 TRBV3-1 many TGTGCCAGCAGCCTCCCGCAGGGGGTTGGCTACACCTTC CASSLPQGVGYTF
TRBJ2-7 . TRBV19 . TGTGCCAGTAGTAATTCGGAAGGATTGGAGCAGTACTTC CASSNSEGLEQYF
TRBJ1-5 . TRBV3-1 many TGTGCCAGCAGCCAAGGTGGGTTCTTCAATCAGCCCCAGCATTTT CASSQGGFFNQPQHF
TRBJ1-4 . TRBV10-2 many TGCGCCAGCAGTGAGAGAGTCGGTGAGAATGAAAAACTGTTTTTT CASSERVGENEKLFF
TRBJ1-2 . TRBV9 many TGTGCCAGCAGCCGGGACAACTATGGCTACACCTTC CASSRDNYGYTF
TRBJ1-4 TRBD1 TRBV7-8 many TGTGCCAGCGGACTTGGACAGGGGGGGGAAAAACTGTTTTTT CASGLGQGGEKLFF